A single sample gave rise to the 21 T cell receptor beta chains below, sequenced in a study of cytomegalovirus exposure and HLA in healthy donors. 60 Vbeta and 13 Jbeta primers were used in PCR. Profiling relied on immunoSEQ multiplex PCR, and the TCRdb table lists in-frame clones only, not all of them. The sample includes over 70,000 clones, less than 75% seen only once; the top ten take less than 9%. The material sequenced was PBMCs. These receptor sequences come from a man aged 40-49 years in good health and CMV-seropositive.

This clone was observed a single time. The V gene is TRBV9, the J gene TRBJ2-7; 9 nucleotides match TRBD2. Germline V gene data show CDR1 as SGDLS and CDR2 as YYNGEE. This CDR3 region has 14 residues. Trimming removed 2 bases from V and 6 bases from J; junction bases left unmatched: 6. This CDR3 is CASSVVAGALEQYF. CDR3 DNA sequence: TGTGCCAGCAGCGTGGTAGCGGGGGCTCTCGAGCAGTACTTC.

The chain links TRBV6-5 to TRBJ2-1; TRBD2 matches 7 bases. This CDR3 has 15 residues. The germline CDR1 and CDR2 sequences are MNHEY and SVGAGI. After removal of 0 bases from V and 5 bases from J, the junction contained 4 bases not matched to a gene. In DNA form, the CDR3 reads TGTGCCAGCAGTTACTCGGCTAGCGGAGACAATGAGCAGTTCTTC. This sequence encodes CASSYSASGDNEQFF.

The rearrangement links TRBV5-6 to TRBJ1-1; D perhaps matches TRBD1 (6 bases). The CDR3 is made up of 14 amino acids. The V gene lost 0 bases and the J gene lost 6 bases, with 12 bases spanning the gap. From germline, CDR1 is SGHDT and CDR2 YYEEEE. The DNA of the CDR3 is TGTGCCAGCAGCTTGGTGGGGGCGCGGCCTGAAGCTTTCTTT. The encoded protein is CASSLVGARPEAFF. The complete variable domain, with remaining parts taken from reference TRBV5-6 and TRBJ1-1, reads DAGVTQSPTHLIKTRGQQVTLRCSPKSGHDTVSWYQQALGQGPQFIFQYYEEEERQRGNFPDRFSGHQFPNYSSELNVNALLLGDSALYLCASSLVGARPEAFFGQGTRLTVV.

The chain has TRBV2 and TRBJ1-1; D not certain. Germline loops: CDR1 SNHLY, CDR2 FYNNEI. The V gene lost 0 bases and the J gene lost 3 bases, with 8 bases spanning the gap. The CDR3 is 14 residues long. This CDR3 is CASSEAEGYTEAFF. The DNA for the CDR3 is TGTGCCAGCAGTGAAGCGGAGGGCTACACTGAAGCTTTCTTT.

This clone has just a few counts. The chain uses TRBV6-5 and TRBJ1-5; D might be TRBD1 (5 bases). Germline V gives CDR1 MNHEY, CDR2 SVGAGI. CDR3 length: 15 amino acids. Trimming shortened V by 8 bases and J by 6 bases, and 20 bases separated the two germline ends. In DNA form, the CDR3 reads TGTGCCAGCGCGGGAGCCGACAGTGGGCTTCAGCCCCAGCATTTT. Translated: CASAGADSGLQPQHF.

This CDR3 is CASSAQGKKDGYTF. The CDR3 nucleotides read TGTGCCAGCAGTGCTCAGGGTAAGAAGGATGGCTACACCTTC. The chain uses TRBV25-1 and TRBJ1-2, with a possible D match to TRBD1 (5 bases). Trimming removed 4 bases from V and 6 bases from J, with 15 bases in between. From germline, CDR1 is MGHDK and CDR2 SYGVNS. The CDR3 runs to 14 residues.

The chain links TRBV9 to TRBJ2-5; tentative D call: TRBD1 (5 bases). Germline V gene lookup returns CDR1 SGDLS and CDR2 YYNGEE. Trimming shortened V by 3 bases and J by 7 bases, and 19 bases separated the two germline ends. The CDR3 covers 15 residues. CDR3: CASSAHDSPVGTQYF. The CDR3 DNA is TGTGCCAGCAGCGCGCACGACAGTCCGGTCGGGACCCAGTACTTC.

There are a few counts of this clone. V is TRBV5-1 and J is TRBJ1-1; TRBD1 matches 7 bases. Unmatched junction bases numbered 2, after V lost 0 bases and J lost 0 bases. Per germline, CDR1 SGHRS and CDR2 YFSETQ. This CDR3 comprises 15 residues. In DNA form, the CDR3 reads TGCGCCAGCAGCTTGGCCGGGACAGTGAACACTGAAGCTTTCTTT. Translated: CASSLAGTVNTEAFF.

The chain links TRBV2 to TRBJ2-2, with D tentatively TRBD1 (6 bases). V was clipped by 9 bases and J by 3 bases, with 14 bases between them. The CDR3 runs 14 residues. From germline, CDR1 is SNHLY and CDR2 FYNNEI. In nucleotides, the CDR3 is TGTGCCAGAGAACAGGGATCCGACACCGGGGAGCTGTTTTTT. Protein sequence: CAREQGSDTGELFF.

The rearrangement links TRBV4-2 to TRBJ2-7; 11 nucleotides agree with TRBD2. Trimming cost V 4 bases and J 6 bases; bases outside gene matches: 8. This CDR3 has 15 amino acids. Germline V gene lookup returns CDR1 LGHNA and CDR2 YNFKEQ. The CDR3 bases are TGTGCCAGCAGCCCCCCGGCTAGCGGGGGGTTCGAGCAGTACTTC. This gives the protein CASSPPASGGFEQYF.

This clone is a singleton in its sample. This chain uses TRBV9 with TRBJ2-1, with a tentative D call TRBD2 (6 bases). Germline loops: CDR1 SGDLS, CDR2 YYNGEE. This CDR3 is 17 amino acids long. Trimming took 3 bases from V and 1 from J, leaving 17 bases between them. As DNA, the CDR3 is TGTGCCAGCAGCGCTCTCGCTAGCGTCCAATCCTACAATGAGCAGTTCTTC. This codes for CASSALASVQSYNEQFF.

The chain combines TRBV6-6 with TRBJ2-1; 8 nucleotides match TRBD1. The CDR3 totals 12 residues. Trimming took 2 bases from V and 15 from J; bases not matched to a gene: 6. Germline V gives CDR1 MNHNY, CDR2 SVGAGI (reference sequence). CDR3 in DNA: TGTGCCAGCAGTTACGTTCGACAGGGGCCGTTCTTC. Its translation is CASSYVRQGPFF.

In this sample, this clone turned up once. The chain joins TRBV6-5 to TRBJ1-2, with TRBD1 identical over 8 bases. The CDR3 totals 13 residues. Trimming took 6 bases from V and 2 from J; bases not matched to a gene: 2. CDR1 MNHEY and CDR2 SVGAGI come from the germline V gene. CDR3 nucleotide sequence: TGTGCCAGCAGGGACAGGGACAACTATGGCTACACCTTC. It encodes CASRDRDNYGYTF.

The chain is built from TRBV11-3 and TRBJ2-5; D possibly corresponds to TRBD1 (5 bases). The germline V and J ends were trimmed by 5 bases and 4 bases, with 8 bases remaining between them. CDR1 is SGHNT and CDR2 is YENEEA in the germline V gene. This CDR3 region has 12 residues. The CDR3 DNA is TGTGCCAGCAGCGCAGACAGAGAGACCCAGTACTTC. As protein: CASSADRETQYF.

This rearrangement joins TRBV2 to TRBJ1-4; D call uncertain. There are 14 residues in the CDR3. CDR1 is SNHLY and CDR2 is FYNNEI in the germline V gene. V shed 7 bases and J shed 0 bases, with 9 bases lying between them. The CDR3 DNA reads as TGTGCCAGCACCCGGGAGGCAACTAATGAAAAACTGTTTTTT. Protein sequence: CASTREATNEKLFF.

The V gene is TRBV7-9, the J gene TRBJ2-7; perhaps TRBD1 as D (5 bases). The CDR3 is made up of 14 amino acids. CDR1 SEHNR and CDR2 FQNEAQ come from the germline V gene (reference sequence). V dropped 5 bases and J dropped 5 bases, with 16 bases sitting between them. CDR3 sequence reads: CASSPHGRVDEQYF. For the CDR3, the DNA is TGTGCCAGCAGCCCCCACGGCAGGGTCGACGAGCAGTACTTC.

The genes are TRBV30 and TRBJ1-4; 7 nucleotides line up with TRBD1. In germline, CDR1 is GTSNPN, CDR2 SVGIG (reference sequence). CDR3 length: 14 residues. V dropped 5 bases and J dropped 5; count of bases not matched to a gene: 8. Here the CDR3 reads CAWQTGNVNEKLFF. The CDR3 bases are TGTGCCTGGCAGACAGGGAATGTAAATGAAAAACTGTTTTTT.

The genes are TRBV7-3 and TRBJ2-5; D possibly corresponds to TRBD2 (6 bases). The CDR3 contains 13 residues. Germline CDR1 reads SGHTA; CDR2 reads FQGTGA. V was shortened by 5 bases and J by 4 bases, with 11 bases between the two germline ends. For the CDR3, the DNA is TGTGCCAGCAGCCAGACTAGTTTAGAGACCCAGTACTTC. It translates to CASSQTSLETQYF.

This rearrangement joins TRBV6-5 to TRBJ2-3, with D possibly being TRBD2 (5 bases). From germline, CDR1 is MNHEY and CDR2 SVGAGI. Deletions cut 8 bases from V and 2 bases from J, with 14 bases between. The CDR3 extends over 14 amino acids. The CDR3 DNA is TGTGCCAGCCATGCGGTCGGGGACACAGATACGCAGTATTTT. This translates into CASHAVGDTDTQYF.

V and J are TRBV4-3 and TRBJ1-6; weak D call: TRBD1 (6 bases). V was pared by 0 bases and J by 10 bases, with 13 bases between. The CDR3 runs 15 residues. Germline CDR1 reads LGHNA; CDR2 reads YSLEER. The CDR3 DNA reads TGCGCCAGCAGCCAAGACACACAGGGAGGGTCACCCCTCCACTTT. The encoded protein is CASSQDTQGGSPLHF.

V is TRBV27 and J is TRBJ1-4; TRBD1 is a possible D gene (6 bases). The CDR3 is 15 amino acids. Germline V lookup: CDR1 MNHEY, CDR2 SMNVEV (reference sequence). The V and J ends lost 6 bases and 0 bases respectively, with 11 bases between them. DNA for the CDR3: TGTGCCAGCAGACCCAGGGGCACAACTAATGAAAAACTGTTTTTT. Its protein product is CASRPRGTTNEKLFF.